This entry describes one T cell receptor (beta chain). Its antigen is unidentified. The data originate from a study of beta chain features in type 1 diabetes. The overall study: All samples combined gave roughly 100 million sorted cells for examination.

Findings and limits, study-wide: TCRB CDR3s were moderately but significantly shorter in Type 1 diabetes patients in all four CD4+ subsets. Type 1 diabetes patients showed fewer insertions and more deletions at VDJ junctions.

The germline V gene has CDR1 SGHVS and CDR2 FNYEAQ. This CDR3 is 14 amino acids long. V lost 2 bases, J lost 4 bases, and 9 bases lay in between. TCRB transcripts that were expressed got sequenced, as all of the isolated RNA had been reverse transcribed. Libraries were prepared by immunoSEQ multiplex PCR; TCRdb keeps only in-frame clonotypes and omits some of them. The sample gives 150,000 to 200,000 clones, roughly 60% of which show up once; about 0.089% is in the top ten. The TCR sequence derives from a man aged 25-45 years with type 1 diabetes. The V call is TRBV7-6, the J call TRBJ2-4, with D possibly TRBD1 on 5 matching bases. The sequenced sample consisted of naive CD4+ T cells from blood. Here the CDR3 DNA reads TGTGCCAGCAGCTTAAAGGGGCGAAAAAACATTCAGTACTTC. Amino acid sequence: CASSLKGRKNIQYF.